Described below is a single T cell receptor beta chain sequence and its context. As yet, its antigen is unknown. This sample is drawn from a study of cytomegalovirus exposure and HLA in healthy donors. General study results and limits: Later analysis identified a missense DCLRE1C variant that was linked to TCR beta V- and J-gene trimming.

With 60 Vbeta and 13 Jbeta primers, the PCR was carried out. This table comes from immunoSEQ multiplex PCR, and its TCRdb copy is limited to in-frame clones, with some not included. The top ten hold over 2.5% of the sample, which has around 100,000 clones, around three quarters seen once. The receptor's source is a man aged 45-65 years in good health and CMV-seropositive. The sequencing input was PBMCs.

The CDR3 loop is CASRTGGDEKLFF. DNA of the CDR3: TGTGCCAGTAGGACAGGGGGAGATGAAAAACTGTTTTTT. V gene TRBV19 combines with J gene TRBJ1-4, with 9 positions matching TRBD1. This CDR3 has 13 amino acids. The V and J ends lost 6 bases and 6 bases, in that order; junction bases with no gene match: 2. The germline CDR1 and CDR2 sequences are LNHDA and SQIVND (reference sequence).